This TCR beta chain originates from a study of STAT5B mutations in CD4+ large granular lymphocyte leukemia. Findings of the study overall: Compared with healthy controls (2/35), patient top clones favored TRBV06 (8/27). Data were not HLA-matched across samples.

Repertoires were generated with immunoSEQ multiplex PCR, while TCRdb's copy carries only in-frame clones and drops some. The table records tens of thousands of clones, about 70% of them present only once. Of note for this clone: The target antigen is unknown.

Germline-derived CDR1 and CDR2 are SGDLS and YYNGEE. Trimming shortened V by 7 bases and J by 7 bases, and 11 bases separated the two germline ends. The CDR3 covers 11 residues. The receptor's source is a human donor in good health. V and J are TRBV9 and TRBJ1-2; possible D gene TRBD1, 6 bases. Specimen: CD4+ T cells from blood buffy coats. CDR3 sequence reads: CASGRGFGYTF. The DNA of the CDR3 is TGTGCCAGCGGAAGGGGGTTTGGCTACACCTTC.